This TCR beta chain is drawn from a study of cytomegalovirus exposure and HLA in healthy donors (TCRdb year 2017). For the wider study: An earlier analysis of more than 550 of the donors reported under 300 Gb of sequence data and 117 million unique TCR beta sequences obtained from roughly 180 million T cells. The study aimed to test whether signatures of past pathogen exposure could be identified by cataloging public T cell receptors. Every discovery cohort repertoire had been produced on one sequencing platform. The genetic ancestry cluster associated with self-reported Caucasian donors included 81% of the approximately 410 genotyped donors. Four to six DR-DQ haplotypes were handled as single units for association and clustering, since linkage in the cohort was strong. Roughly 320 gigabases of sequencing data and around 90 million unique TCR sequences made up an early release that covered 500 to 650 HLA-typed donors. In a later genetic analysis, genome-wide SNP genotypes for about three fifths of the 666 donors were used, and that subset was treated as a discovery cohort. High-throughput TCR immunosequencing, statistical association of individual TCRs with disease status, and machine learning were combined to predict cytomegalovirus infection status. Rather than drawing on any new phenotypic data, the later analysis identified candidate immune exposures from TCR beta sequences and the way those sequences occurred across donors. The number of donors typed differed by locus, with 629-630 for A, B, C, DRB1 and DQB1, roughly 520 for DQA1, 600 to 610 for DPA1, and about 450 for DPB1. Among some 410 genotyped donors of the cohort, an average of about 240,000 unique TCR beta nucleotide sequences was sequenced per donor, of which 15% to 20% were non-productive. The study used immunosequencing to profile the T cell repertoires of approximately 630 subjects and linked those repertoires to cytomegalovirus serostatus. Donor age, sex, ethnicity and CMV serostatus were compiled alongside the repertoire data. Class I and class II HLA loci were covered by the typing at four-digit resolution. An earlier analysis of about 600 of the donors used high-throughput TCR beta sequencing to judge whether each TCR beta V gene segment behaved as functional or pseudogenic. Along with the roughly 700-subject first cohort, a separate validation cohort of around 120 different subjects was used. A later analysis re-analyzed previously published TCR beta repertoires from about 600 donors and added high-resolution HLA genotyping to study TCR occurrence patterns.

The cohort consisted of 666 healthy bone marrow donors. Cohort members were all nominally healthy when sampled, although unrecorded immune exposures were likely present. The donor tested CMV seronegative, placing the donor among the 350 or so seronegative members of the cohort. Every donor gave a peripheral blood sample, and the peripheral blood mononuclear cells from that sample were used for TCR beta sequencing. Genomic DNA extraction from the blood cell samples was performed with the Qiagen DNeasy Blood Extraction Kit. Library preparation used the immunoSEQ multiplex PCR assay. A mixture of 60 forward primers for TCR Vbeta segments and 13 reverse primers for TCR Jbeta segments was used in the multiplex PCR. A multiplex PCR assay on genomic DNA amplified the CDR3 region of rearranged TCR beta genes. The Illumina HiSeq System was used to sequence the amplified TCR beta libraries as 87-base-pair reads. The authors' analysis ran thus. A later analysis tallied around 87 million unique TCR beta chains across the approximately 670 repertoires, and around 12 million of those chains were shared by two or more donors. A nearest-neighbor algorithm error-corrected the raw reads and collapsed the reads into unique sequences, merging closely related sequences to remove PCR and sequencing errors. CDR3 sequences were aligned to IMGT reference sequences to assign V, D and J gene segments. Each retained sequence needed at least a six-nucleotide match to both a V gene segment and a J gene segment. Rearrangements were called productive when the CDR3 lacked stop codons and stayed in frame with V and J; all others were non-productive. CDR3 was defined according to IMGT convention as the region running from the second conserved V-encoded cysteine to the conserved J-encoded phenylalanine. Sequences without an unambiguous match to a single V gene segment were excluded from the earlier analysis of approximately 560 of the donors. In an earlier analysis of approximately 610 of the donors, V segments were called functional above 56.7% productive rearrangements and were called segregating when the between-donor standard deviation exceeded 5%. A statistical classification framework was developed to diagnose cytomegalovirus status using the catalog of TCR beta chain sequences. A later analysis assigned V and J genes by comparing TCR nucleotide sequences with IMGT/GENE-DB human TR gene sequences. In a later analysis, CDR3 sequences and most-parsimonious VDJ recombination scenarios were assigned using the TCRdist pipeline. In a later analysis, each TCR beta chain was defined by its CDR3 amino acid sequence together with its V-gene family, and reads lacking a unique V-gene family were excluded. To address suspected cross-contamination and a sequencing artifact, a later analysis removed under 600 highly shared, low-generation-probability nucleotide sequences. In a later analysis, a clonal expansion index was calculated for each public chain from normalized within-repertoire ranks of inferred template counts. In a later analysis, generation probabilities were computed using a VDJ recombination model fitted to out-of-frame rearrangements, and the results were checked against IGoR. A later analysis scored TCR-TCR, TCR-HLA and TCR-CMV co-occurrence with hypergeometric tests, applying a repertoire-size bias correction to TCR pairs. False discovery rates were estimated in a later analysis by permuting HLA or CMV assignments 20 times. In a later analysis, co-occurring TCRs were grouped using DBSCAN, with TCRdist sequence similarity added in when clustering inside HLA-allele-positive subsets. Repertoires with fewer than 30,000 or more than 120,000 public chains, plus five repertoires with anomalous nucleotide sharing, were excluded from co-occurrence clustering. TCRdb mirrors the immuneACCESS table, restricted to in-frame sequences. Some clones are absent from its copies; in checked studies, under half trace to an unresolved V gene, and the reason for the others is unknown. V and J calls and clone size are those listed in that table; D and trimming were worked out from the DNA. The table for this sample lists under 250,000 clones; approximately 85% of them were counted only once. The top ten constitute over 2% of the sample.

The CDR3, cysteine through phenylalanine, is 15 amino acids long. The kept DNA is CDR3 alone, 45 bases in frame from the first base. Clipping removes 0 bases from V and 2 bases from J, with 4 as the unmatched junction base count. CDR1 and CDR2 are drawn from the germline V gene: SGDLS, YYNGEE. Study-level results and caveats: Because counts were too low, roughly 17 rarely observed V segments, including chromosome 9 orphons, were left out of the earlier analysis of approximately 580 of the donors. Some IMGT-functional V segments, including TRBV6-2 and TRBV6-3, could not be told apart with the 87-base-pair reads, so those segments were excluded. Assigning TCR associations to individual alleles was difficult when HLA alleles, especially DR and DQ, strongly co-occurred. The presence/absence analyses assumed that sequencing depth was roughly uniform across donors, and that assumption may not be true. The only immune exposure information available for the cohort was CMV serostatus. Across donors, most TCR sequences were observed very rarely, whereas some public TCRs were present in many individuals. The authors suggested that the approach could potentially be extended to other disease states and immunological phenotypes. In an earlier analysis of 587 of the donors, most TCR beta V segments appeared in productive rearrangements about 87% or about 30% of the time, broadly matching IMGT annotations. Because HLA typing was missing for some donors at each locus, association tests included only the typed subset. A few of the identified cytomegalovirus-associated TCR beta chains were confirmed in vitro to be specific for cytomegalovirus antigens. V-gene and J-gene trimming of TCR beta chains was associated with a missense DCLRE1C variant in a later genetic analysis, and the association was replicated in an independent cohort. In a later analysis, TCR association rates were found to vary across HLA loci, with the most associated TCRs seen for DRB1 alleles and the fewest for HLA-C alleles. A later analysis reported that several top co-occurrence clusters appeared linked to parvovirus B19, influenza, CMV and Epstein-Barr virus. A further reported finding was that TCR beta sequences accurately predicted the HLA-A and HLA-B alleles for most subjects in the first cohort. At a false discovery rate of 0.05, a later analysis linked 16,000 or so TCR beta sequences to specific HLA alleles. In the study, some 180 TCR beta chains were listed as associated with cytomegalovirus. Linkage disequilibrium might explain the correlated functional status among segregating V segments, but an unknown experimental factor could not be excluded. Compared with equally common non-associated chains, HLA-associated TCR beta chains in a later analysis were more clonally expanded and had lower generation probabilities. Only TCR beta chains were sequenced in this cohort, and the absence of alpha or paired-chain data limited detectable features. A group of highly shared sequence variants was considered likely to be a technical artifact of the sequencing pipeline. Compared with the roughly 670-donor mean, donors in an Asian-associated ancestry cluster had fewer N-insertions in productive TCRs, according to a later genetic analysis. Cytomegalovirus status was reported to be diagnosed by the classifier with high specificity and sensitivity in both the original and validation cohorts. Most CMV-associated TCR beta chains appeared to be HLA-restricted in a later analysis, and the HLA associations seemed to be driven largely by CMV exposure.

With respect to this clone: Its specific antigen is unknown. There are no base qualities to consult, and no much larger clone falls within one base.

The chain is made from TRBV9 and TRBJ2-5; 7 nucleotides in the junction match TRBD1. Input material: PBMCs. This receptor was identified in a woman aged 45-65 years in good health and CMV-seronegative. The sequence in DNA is TGTGCCAGCAGCGTAGTAGGGGGCTTACAAGAGACCCAGTACTTC. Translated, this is CASSVVGGLQETQYF.